This passage covers 5 T cell receptor beta chains from one sample sequenced in a study of cytomegalovirus exposure and HLA in healthy donors. Primers included in the PCR were 60 Vbeta and 13 Jbeta primers. The table came from immunoSEQ multiplex PCR; TCRdb's copy has only in-frame clones and leaves some out. The sample shows about 160,000 clones, roughly 85% of them seen only once. Sequenced: PBMCs. Receptor source: a man in his late teens or twenties in good health and CMV-seropositive.

This chain uses TRBV27 with TRBJ2-7, with 11 bases matching TRBD1. Germline V gives CDR1 MNHEY, CDR2 SMNVEV (reference sequence). Unmatched junction bases numbered 2, after V lost 4 bases and J lost 3 bases. CDR3 size: 14 residues. CDR3 amino acids: CASSSGTGGYEQYF. Here the CDR3 DNA reads TGTGCCAGCAGTTCGGGGACAGGGGGCTACGAGCAGTACTTC.

This clone was found a few times. The rearrangement uses TRBV4-1 and TRBJ2-1; D perhaps matches TRBD1 (6 bases). V lost 3 bases and J lost 5, with 17 bases in between. The CDR3 contains 16 residues. Germline-derived CDR1 and CDR2 are MGHRA and YSYEKL. The DNA for the CDR3 is TGCGCCAGCAGCCATCGGATCGGACAGCCAGACAATGAGCAGTTCTTC. Protein: CASSHRIGQPDNEQFF.

The genes are TRBV10-3 and TRBJ1-2; TRBD1 aligns across 9 bases. The CDR3 totals 18 residues. V dropped 5 bases and J dropped 2; count of bases not matched to a gene: 15. Germline CDR1 reads ENHRY; CDR2 reads SYGVKD. CDR3 nucleotides: TGTGCCATCAGTCCTTCTGGGACAGGGTTCGACGGCAACTATGGCTACACCTTC. Encoded protein: CAISPSGTGFDGNYGYTF.

V usage is TRBV5-5 and J usage is TRBJ1-6; D possibly corresponds to TRBD1 (5 bases). Germline CDR1 SGHKS, CDR2 YYEKEE (reference sequence). The CDR3 runs 15 residues. The V and J ends lost 0 bases and 7 bases respectively, with 11 bases between them. The CDR3 coding sequence is TGTGCCAGCAGCTTGGAGCAGGGTGGAAATTCACCCCTCCACTTT. This translates into CASSLEQGGNSPLHF.

The gene calls are TRBV5-1 and TRBJ2-3, with D possibly being TRBD2 (6 bases). The germline V and J ends were trimmed by 2 bases and 2 bases, with 9 bases remaining between them. Germline CDR1 and CDR2: SGHRS and YFSETQ. The CDR3 extends over 14 amino acids. Written as DNA, the CDR3 is TGCGCCAGCAGCTTCGCGGGGACCACAGATACGCAGTATTTT. This translates into CASSFAGTTDTQYF.